One and the same sample provided the 19 T cell receptor beta chains below, sequenced in a study of metastatic and nonmetastatic thyroid tumors (dated by TCRdb to about 2020). None of the patients had been given any treatment before thyroid surgery. Library generation was performed with PCR. Sequencing was carried out with an Illumina HiSeq 4000. TCRdb trimmed the raw reads at Q25, called clones with MiXCR and kept productive beta chains. The sample contains 24,000 or so clones, about 13% of them found a single time. Clones ranked in the top ten supply roughly 17% of the sample. The sample comprised blood. These TCRs come from a female donor with papillary thyroid cancer or a benign thyroid nodule (not recorded which). Some clones in this sample may be carry-over from other donors' samples.

This clone was detected many times. The rearrangement joins TRBV14 to TRBJ1-1; tentatively, D is TRBD1 (6 bases). V lost 4 bases to trimming and J lost 1 base, with 10 bases between them. Germline V gene sequence: CDR1 SGHDN, CDR2 FVKESK. The CDR3 covers 14 residues. For the CDR3, the DNA is TGTGCCAGCAGCCGCCAGACAGGGAACACTGAAGCTTTCTTT. Protein sequence: CASSRQTGNTEAFF.

This clone was seen ten or more times. The V gene is TRBV7-2, the J gene TRBJ2-5, with D hard to call. Trimming removed 4 bases at V and 5 bases at J, with 8 bases between. The germline V gene has CDR1 SGHTA and CDR2 FQGNSA. The CDR3 contains 12 residues. CDR3: CASSSYGETQYF. DNA for the CDR3: TGTGCCAGCAGCTCTTATGGGGAGACCCAGTACTTC. The full variable domain, with the rest looked up from reference TRBV7-2 and TRBJ2-5, is GAGVSQSPSNKVTEKGKDVELRCDPISGHTALYWYRQSLGQGLEFLIYFQGNSAPDKSGLPSDRFSAERTGGSVSTLTIQRTQQEDSAVYLCASSSYGETQYFGPGTRLLVL.

This clone was picked up many times. A clone one base away is much larger, so this may be a read error. Other DNA sequences from this sample encode an identical CDR3 as well. This sequence joins TRBV20-1 and TRBJ2-7; D is ambiguous. Germline lookup yields CDR1 DFQATT and CDR2 SNEGSKA (reference sequence). The CDR3 runs to 14 residues. V was shortened by 5 bases and J by 4 bases, with 18 bases between the two germline ends. DNA for the CDR3: TGCAGTGCTGTCCCCCCGGATAGGGCTTACGAGCAGTACTTC. The encoded protein is CSAVPPDRAYEQYF.

This clone was picked up many times. This sequence joins TRBV11-3 and TRBJ2-7; 7 positions agree with TRBD1. Trimming cost V 5 bases and J 0 bases; bases outside gene matches: 1. This CDR3 is built from 13 residues. CDR1 is SGHNT, CDR2 YENEEA, per germline. CDR3 loop: CASSRQGSYEQYF. In nucleotides, the CDR3 is TGTGCCAGCAGCCGACAGGGCTCCTACGAGCAGTACTTC.

The CDR3 DNA sequence: TGCAGTGCCCAAGGGACTAGCCGGGACGATACGCAGTATTTT. Translation gives CSAQGTSRDDTQYF. The chain recombines TRBV20-1 with TRBJ2-3; the match to TRBD2 covers 9 bases. The CDR3 has 14 residues. Germline V gene data show CDR1 as DFQATT and CDR2 as SNEGSKA (reference sequence). Germline trimming cut 6 bases from V and 6 bases from J; bases unmatched to any gene: 10.

The sample holds many counts of this clone. The chain carries TRBV4-1 and TRBJ2-1; possible D gene TRBD2, 6 bases. Trimming stripped 1 base from V and 4 bases from J, with 17 bases between. The CDR3 runs 17 residues. Looked up from germline, CDR1 is MGHRA and CDR2 is YSYEKL. CDR3 region: CASSQGLLAMVYNEQFF. The CDR3 DNA reads as TGCGCCAGCAGCCAAGGGCTACTAGCAATGGTTTACAATGAGCAGTTCTTC.

This clone was counted at least ten times. At the DNA level, this CDR3 is encoded by other sequences in the same sample as well. The chain's CDR3 is CASSITSGRETQYF. The CDR3, as DNA: TGTGCCAGCTCAATCACTAGCGGGAGAGAGACCCAGTACTTC. V and J are TRBV18 and TRBJ2-5; 11 nucleotides agree with TRBD2. Looked up from germline, CDR1 is KGHSH and CDR2 is LQKENI. V was pared by 5 bases and J by 4 bases, with 3 bases of the junction left unmatched. There are 14 residues in the CDR3.

This clone was counted at least ten times. The chain links TRBV9 to TRBJ2-3; D unclear. The CDR3 extends over 14 amino acids. Germline lookup yields CDR1 SGDLS and CDR2 YYNGEE. Trimming removed 0 bases from V and 6 bases from J, with 11 bases in between. CDR3 amino acids: CASSVGELVDTQYF. The CDR3 nucleotides read TGTGCCAGCAGCGTAGGGGAACTGGTGGATACGCAGTATTTT.

This clone has ten or more counts. The chain employs TRBV29-1 and TRBJ2-3, with 10 bases lining up with TRBD2. The CDR3 has 13 residues. Per the germline V gene, CDR1 is SQVTM and CDR2 is ANQGSEA. Germline trimming cut 6 bases from V and 8 bases from J; bases unmatched to any gene: 8. The CDR3 sequence is CSVLTSGEATQYF. DNA of the CDR3: TGCAGCGTGCTAACTAGCGGGGAGGCTACGCAGTATTTT.

This clone was seen at least ten times. This sequence joins TRBV6-5 and TRBJ2-7; D is unclear. This CDR3 comprises 13 residues. Per the germline V gene, CDR1 is MNHEY and CDR2 is SVGAGI. Trimming removed 0 bases at V and 3 bases at J, with 6 bases between. CDR3 in DNA: TGTGCCAGCAGTTACTCGATTGACTACGAGCAGTACTTC. Its protein product is CASSYSIDYEQYF.

Many counts were recorded for this clone. The chain employs TRBV28 and TRBJ2-6; 11 bases fit TRBD2. The V gene end was trimmed by 6 bases and the J gene end by 4 bases; junction bases not matched to a gene: 14. From germline, CDR1 is MDHEN and CDR2 SYDVKM. The CDR3 extends over 19 amino acids. The CDR3 loop reads CASSPPGVAGGSGANVLTF. The CDR3 region has the DNA TGTGCCAGCAGCCCCCCCGGGGTAGCGGGAGGGTCGGGGGCCAACGTCCTGACTTTC. Looking up the rest from reference TRBV28 and TRBJ2-6 gives the full variable domain: DVKVTQSSRYLVKRTGEKVFLECVQDMDHENMFWYRQDPGLGLRLIYFSYDVKMKEKGDIPEGYSVSREKKERFSLILESASTNQTSMYLCASSPPGVAGGSGANVLTFGAGSRLTVL.

This clone has a count of ten or more. A much larger clone differs from this one at a single base, so this may be a read error. The rearrangement uses TRBV6-1 and TRBJ1-1, with D perhaps TRBD1 (5 bases). CDR1 is MNHNS, CDR2 SASEGT, per germline. The V end was cut by 4 bases, the J end by 6 bases, with 18 bases between. The CDR3 extends over 15 amino acids. The chain's CDR3 is CASSVWGLPGAEAFF. CDR3 nucleotides: TGTGCCAGCAGTGTATGGGGTCTACCGGGGGCTGAAGCTTTCTTT.

This clone occurred many times. The chain links TRBV7-9 to TRBJ2-3; TRBD1 might be the D (6 bases). The germline CDR1 and CDR2 sequences are SEHNR and FQNEAQ (reference sequence). This CDR3 has 14 residues. The V and J ends lost 3 bases and 6 bases respectively, with 13 bases between them. The CDR3 region is CASSLLTRGDTQYF. The DNA for the CDR3 is TGTGCCAGCAGCTTGCTCACTAGGGGGGATACGCAGTATTTT.

This clone was seen many times. Here the CDR3 reads CASSYNAEAFF. CDR3 sequence (DNA): TGTGCCAGCAGTTACAACGCTGAAGCTTTCTTT. This chain uses TRBV11-2 with TRBJ1-1, with no clear D. This CDR3 has 11 residues. Germline CDR1 SGHAT, CDR2 FQNNGV. Trimming removed 6 bases from V and 6 bases from J, with 8 bases in between.

This clone was picked up many times. The chain uses TRBV12-3 or TRBV12-4 and TRBJ1-1, with D possibly being TRBD1 (6 bases). The CDR3 length is 14 residues. The V and J ends lost 1 base and 4 bases respectively, with 10 bases between them. This CDR3 reads CASSLGGGGTEAFF. The CDR3 coding sequence is TGTGCCAGCAGTTTAGGGGGAGGGGGCACTGAAGCTTTCTTT.

At least ten counts were recorded for this clone. V gene TRBV9 combines with J gene TRBJ1-2; TRBD1 agrees at 11 bases. Germline V gene data show CDR1 as SGDLS and CDR2 as YYNGEE. The V and J ends lost 4 bases and 3 bases, in that order; junction bases with no gene match: 8. The CDR3 has 16 residues. The CDR3 loop reads CASSPGTGGIDYGYTF. The DNA of the CDR3 is TGTGCCAGCAGCCCTGGGACAGGGGGGATTGACTATGGCTACACCTTC.

Many counts were recorded for this clone. V gene TRBV3-1 combines with J gene TRBJ2-7, with D possibly matching TRBD2 (5 bases). Germline V CDR1 and CDR2: LGHDT, YNNKEL (reference sequence). The CDR3 has 12 residues. V lost 4 bases to trimming and J lost 7 bases, with 11 bases between them. As DNA, the CDR3 is TGTGCCAGCAGCCTACGGACGGGAGAGCAGTACTTC. This encodes CASSLRTGEQYF.

This clone was seen at least ten times. The identical CDR3 is also encoded by other nucleotide sequences in the sample. V and J are TRBV10-3 and TRBJ2-1, with 13 bases matching TRBD2. The germline gives CDR1 ENHRY, CDR2 SYGVKD. Trimming cost V 8 bases and J 0 bases; bases outside gene matches: 4. The CDR3 contains 16 residues. The CDR3 loop is CAIRTSGSVSYNEQFF. In DNA form, the CDR3 reads TGTGCCATCCGGACTAGCGGGAGTGTCTCCTACAATGAGCAGTTCTTC.

This clone was seen at least ten times. The chain couples TRBV19 to TRBJ1-3; no clear D. CDR3 length: 15 residues. Per germline, CDR1 LNHDA and CDR2 SQIVND (reference sequence). V was pared by 2 bases and J by 0 bases, with 8 bases between. DNA of the CDR3: TGTGCCAGTAGTATAATGGAGAGCTCTGGAAACACCATATATTTT. It encodes CASSIMESSGNTIYF.